This paragraph covers one T cell receptor beta chain sequence. The antigen remains unidentified. The record originates from a study of Graves' ophthalmopathy and Graves' hyperthyroidism. The TCR beta CDR3 regions underwent amplification from RNA transcripts. Following a first-round RT-PCR that used HTBI primers, a second-round multiplex PCR was carried out. Each CDR3 protein is one row after TCRdb ran MiXCR on the multiplex PCR reads. The table includes around 670,000 distinct CDR3 sequences, around 40% detected once. The CDR3 is 14 residues long. Looked up from germline, CDR1 is MGHDK and CDR2 is SYGVNS. Trimming took 6 bases from V and 4 from J, leaving 12 bases between them. Diagnosis used clinical symptoms, serum thyroxine, TRAb, thyroid ultrasound and orbital computed tomography. It was from roughly 10 ml of fresh peripheral blood that the PBMCs came. General study findings and limits: Built on 13 signatures, a model told ophthalmopathy apart from stable hyperthyroidism with about 90% sensitivity and 70% to 82% specificity. The authors also found most expanded thyroid clonotypes above 0.001 frequency in blood.

What was sequenced was peripheral blood. The chain is built from TRBV25-1 and TRBJ2-2; D is ambiguous. This clonotype was obtained from an adult man with Graves' ophthalmopathy. The CDR3 nucleotides read TGTGCCAGCAGCCAAGATTGGGTCACCGGGGAGCTGTTTTTT. It codes for CASSQDWVTGELFF.